This T cell receptor beta chain was sequenced for a study of T cells in Graves' hyperthyroidism and ophthalmopathy. Study details: The blood sample was taken at first diagnosis, before treatment began. Broader study findings: In the blood, most expanded thyroid clonotypes above 0.001 appeared as well.

The CDR3 regions of TCR beta were amplified from RNA transcripts. HTBI primers drove first-round RT-PCR of the TCR CDR3. One entry per CDR3 protein, called by TCRdb with MiXCR from the multiplex PCR reads. There are some 560,000 distinct CDR3 sequences in the sample; 15% to 19% occur only once, and under 7.5% lies in the top ten. Absent ophthalmopathy progression within 18 months defined stable Graves' hyperthyroidism. Reasons for excluding patients were uncontrolled infection, other autoimmune disease, pregnancy or lactation. Germline V CDR1 and CDR2: KGHSH, LQKENI. The CDR3 extends over 12 amino acids. Trimming removed 3 bases at V and 4 bases at J, with 5 bases between. Details on this clonotype: The antigen is not known.

Sequencing input: blood. The source is a woman in her twenties or thirties with Graves' hyperthyroidism. J is TRBJ2-3 and V is TRBV18, with unresolved D. The CDR3 nucleotides are TGTGCCAGCTCACCGTTTTCAGATACGCAGTATTTT. It encodes CASSPFSDTQYF. The full variable domain, its missing parts supplied by reference TRBV18 and TRBJ2-3, is NAGVMQNPRHLVRRRGQEARLRCSPMKGHSHVYWYRQLPEEGLKFMVYLQKENIIDESGMPKERFSAEFPKEGPSILRIQQVVRGDSAAYFCASSPFSDTQYFGPGTRLTVL.